The rows below give T cell receptor beta chains drawn from one sample of a study of memory CD4+ T cells and cytomegalovirus serostatus. Method: immunoSEQ multiplex PCR; TCRdb's copy keeps in-frame clones and lacks some. The sample includes about 27,000 clones, 60% to 85% seen only once; the top ten take less than 1.3%. Specimen: memory CD4+ T cells from blood. The source of these receptors is an adult in good health and CMV-seronegative. CDR3s include the opening cysteine and the closing phenylalanine or tryptophan. Fields, in order: J gene, D gene, CDR3 length, V gene, clone size, CDR3 DNA, CDR3 protein. D genes are given only for firm matches. The listing skips clone size in some rows; elsewhere it reads once, few, many or a size class.

j_gene: TRBJ2-2
d_gene: TRBD2
len: 18
v_gene: TRBV9
abundance: NA
CDR3nt: TGTGCCAGCAGCACTACTAGCGGGAGAGGTTGGAGCGCCGGGGAGCTGTTTTTT
CDR3aa: CASSTTSGRGWSAGELFF

j_gene: TRBJ2-7
d_gene: NA
len: 15
v_gene: TRBV18
abundance: NA
CDR3nt: TGTGCCAGCTCACTGACCAGGGAGTCCTCCTACGAGCAGTGCTTC
CDR3aa: CASSLTRESSYEQCF

j_gene: TRBJ1-1
d_gene: NA
len: 12
v_gene: TRBV7-9
abundance: NA
CDR3nt: TGTGCCAGCAGCTTTAGTGTCACTGAAGCTTTCTTT
CDR3aa: CASSFSVTEAFF

j_gene: TRBJ2-6
d_gene: NA
len: 16
v_gene: TRBV19
abundance: NA
CDR3nt: TGTGCCAGTCGGATGGGCGAAAGGCCTGGGGCCAACGTCCTGACTTTC
CDR3aa: CASRMGERPGANVLTF

j_gene: TRBJ2-1
d_gene: TRBD2
len: 18
v_gene: TRBV19
abundance: NA
CDR3nt: TGTGCCACCCTGGGGTTCGGGCTAGCGGGGACATCCTACAATGAGCAGTTCTTC
CDR3aa: CATLGFGLAGTSYNEQFF

j_gene: TRBJ2-4
d_gene: TRBD1
len: 15
v_gene: TRBV7-9
abundance: NA
CDR3nt: TGTGCCAGCAGCTTAGGACTACAGGGGGCAAACATTCAGTACTTC
CDR3aa: CASSLGLQGANIQYF

j_gene: TRBJ1-2
d_gene: NA
len: 12
v_gene: TRBV5-5
abundance: NA
CDR3nt: TGTGCCAGCAGCAGCAGCAACTATGGCTACACCTTC
CDR3aa: CASSSSNYGYTF

j_gene: TRBJ1-3
d_gene: NA
len: 16
v_gene: TRBV6-5
abundance: NA
CDR3nt: TGTGCCAGCAGTTACATGGGGCAGTCGAACGGAAACACCATATATTTT
CDR3aa: CASSYMGQSNGNTIYF

j_gene: TRBJ2-5
d_gene: TRBD1
len: 13
v_gene: TRBV6-5
abundance: NA
CDR3nt: TGTGCCAGCGCGCGGGACAGGGGGGAGACCCAGTACTTC
CDR3aa: CASARDRGETQYF

j_gene: TRBJ2-7
d_gene: NA
len: 15
v_gene: TRBV2
abundance: NA
CDR3nt: TGTGCCAGTCGAGGCTCCGGGTCGTCCTCCTACGAGCAGTACTTC
CDR3aa: CASRGSGSSSYEQYF

j_gene: TRBJ2-2
d_gene: TRBD1
len: 19
v_gene: TRBV29-1
abundance: NA
CDR3nt: TGCAGCGTCCCCACCTCAGGGGGCGCCTTCGGACTGAACACCGGGGAGCTGTTTTTT
CDR3aa: CSVPTSGGAFGLNTGELFF

j_gene: TRBJ2-7
d_gene: TRBD2
len: 13
v_gene: TRBV7-9
abundance: NA
CDR3nt: TGTGCCAGCAGCTTTAGCGGGAGGTACGAGCAGTACTTC
CDR3aa: CASSFSGRYEQYF

j_gene: TRBJ1-1
d_gene: NA
len: 15
v_gene: TRBV18
abundance: NA
CDR3nt: TGTGCCAGCTCACCACCCGGGACTGTGAACACTGAAGCTTTCTTT
CDR3aa: CASSPPGTVNTEAFF

j_gene: TRBJ2-7
d_gene: NA
len: 14
v_gene: TRBV18
abundance: NA
CDR3nt: TGTGCCAGCTCCCGGGGATCCGGGACCACCGAGCAGTACTTC
CDR3aa: CASSRGSGTTEQYF

j_gene: TRBJ1-2
d_gene: NA
len: 14
v_gene: TRBV6-5
abundance: NA
CDR3nt: TGTGCCAGCAGGGAAGGGACAAGGATCGGGGGCTACACCTTC
CDR3aa: CASREGTRIGGYTF

j_gene: TRBJ2-4
d_gene: TRBD1
len: 16
v_gene: TRBV18
abundance: NA
CDR3nt: TGTGCCAGCTCACCACAGGGGGCTGGAGCCAAAAACATTCAGTACTTC
CDR3aa: CASSPQGAGAKNIQYF

j_gene: TRBJ1-1
d_gene: NA
len: 15
v_gene: TRBV6-5
abundance: NA
CDR3nt: TGTGCCAGCAGTTACAGGGGCCGCCCGAACACTGAAGCTTTCTTT
CDR3aa: CASSYRGRPNTEAFF

j_gene: TRBJ2-2
d_gene: TRBD1
len: 14
v_gene: TRBV19
abundance: NA
CDR3nt: TGTGCCAGCACGGGACAGGGGTTCACCGGGGAGCTGTTTTTT
CDR3aa: CASTGQGFTGELFF

j_gene: TRBJ2-4
d_gene: NA
len: 13
v_gene: TRBV2
abundance: NA
CDR3nt: TGTGCCAGCAGTCTAGAAGCCAAAAACATTCAGTACTTC
CDR3aa: CASSLEAKNIQYF

j_gene: TRBJ1-5
d_gene: TRBD1
len: 17
v_gene: TRBV7-9
abundance: medium-sized
CDR3nt: TGTGCCAGCAGCCGTTTAGGGACAGGTCCCGAAGGGCAGCCCCAGCATTTT
CDR3aa: CASSRLGTGPEGQPQHF

j_gene: TRBJ2-6
d_gene: NA
len: 13
v_gene: TRBV6-5
abundance: NA
CDR3nt: TGTGCCAGCAGGTACTCTGGGGCCAACGTCCTGACTTTC
CDR3aa: CASRYSGANVLTF

j_gene: TRBJ2-3
d_gene: TRBD2
len: 17
v_gene: TRBV29-1
abundance: NA
CDR3nt: TGCAGCGTTCGGAGCTCAAGACTAGCGTCTAGCACAGATACGCAGTATTTT
CDR3aa: CSVRSSRLASSTDTQYF

j_gene: TRBJ1-2
d_gene: NA
len: 13
v_gene: TRBV6-5
abundance: NA
CDR3nt: TGTGCCAGCAGTGACGGACCTAACTATGGCTACACCTTC
CDR3aa: CASSDGPNYGYTF